This TCR beta chain derives from a study of Ad26.COV2.S vaccination and SARS-CoV-2 variants. Across the study: Donor got 5x10^10 or 1x10^11 viral particles of Ad26.COV2.S.

About this clone itself: Its antigen is unidentified.

Per germline, CDR1 KGHSH and CDR2 LQKENI. Germline trimming cut 6 bases from V and 5 bases from J; bases unmatched to any gene: 6. This CDR3 spans 14 amino acids. Specified treatment: roughly 20 received Ad26.COV2.S at low or high dose, single or two shots; five or six received placebo; per-sample allocation not given. Sampling took place 63 days after the first vaccine or placebo injection. An Ad26 vector expressing Wuhan-strain SARS-CoV-2 spike served as the vaccine. General study findings and limits: Vaccinated and placebo-treated recipients had similar non-spike TCR breadth. Following vaccination, spike-specific CD8+ and CD4+ T cell responses reportedly exhibited substantial breadth.

Assay used: immunoSEQ multiplex PCR; TCRdb lists only in-frame clones, some missing. The sample holds almost 400,000 clones, approximately 91% seen once. V usage is TRBV18 and J usage is TRBJ1-5; TRBD1 matches at 8 bases. This clonotype was obtained from a person aged 18-65 years who received the Ad26.COV2.S COVID-19 vaccine or a placebo. This specimen was peripheral blood, taken in a trial of Ad26.COV2.S vaccine versus placebo. As DNA, the CDR3 is TGTGCCAGCTCGAGGTCAGGGGGCGATCAGCCCCAGCATTTT. This translates into CASSRSGGDQPQHF.